These T cell receptor beta chains were read from a single sample in a study of blood T cell repertoires in COVID-19. Profiling relied on immunoSEQ multiplex PCR, and the TCRdb table lists in-frame clones only, not all of them. The table lists 100,000 or so clones, more than 80% of them singletons, with roughly 4.1% in the top ten. Material: peripheral blood. These receptors all stem from a human donor in a cohort sampled during active COVID-19. Both conserved end residues are part of each CDR3. D genes are given only for firm matches. Not all rows give a size; the values are once, few, many and, for expanded clones, a class.

>.|once|TRBJ2-5|TRBV18
TGTGCCAGCTCACCCGCGACAGGGAGGGAGACCCAGTACTTC
CASSPATGRETQYF
>TRBD1|.|TRBJ1-6|TRBV27
TGTGCCAGCAGGGGAACCGGGACAGGGAATTCACCCCTCCACTTT
CASRGTGTGNSPLHF
>.|.|TRBJ2-7|TRBV3-1/TRBV3-2
TGTGCCAGCAGCCATCACTACGAGCAGTACTTC
CASSHHYEQYF
>.|.|TRBJ2-7|TRBV9
TGTGCCAGCAGCGTAGAGACAGGAAGATTGTTGTACTTC
CASSVETGRLLYF
>.|once|TRBJ2-5|TRBV18
TGTGCCAGCTCACCATCCCGGCAGGGCCAAGAGACCCAGTACTTC
CASSPSRQGQETQYF
>.|few|TRBJ1-5|TRBV7-3
TGTGCCAGCAGCGCAAGACGATCGGGGAGCAATCAGCCCCAGCATTTT
CASSARRSGSNQPQHF
>TRBD1|.|TRBJ2-7|TRBV14
TGTGCCAGCAGCCAAGATCTTGTCAGGGGGAACGAGCAGTACTTC
CASSQDLVRGNEQYF
>TRBD1|.|TRBJ1-2|TRBV7-2
TGTGCCAGCAGCCCGCGGACAGGGGGACGGTATGGCTACACCTTC
CASSPRTGGRYGYTF
>.|.|TRBJ1-1|TRBV18
TGTGCCAGCTCAGAGGACATGAACACTGAAGCTTTCTTT
CASSEDMNTEAFF
>TRBD1|.|TRBJ2-3|TRBV6-4
TGTGCCAGCAGTGCGGGACAGGCGGTAGATACGCAGTATTTT
CASSAGQAVDTQYF
>TRBD2|.|TRBJ2-1|TRBV7-2
TGTGCCAGCAGGGGATGGGGAGGGGTCAATGAGCAGTTCTTC
CASRGWGGVNEQFF
>.|.|TRBJ1-4|TRBV4-3
TGCGCCAGCAGCACGGTACAGAAATTTAATGAAAAACTGTTTTTT
CASSTVQKFNEKLFF
>.|few|TRBJ1-1|TRBV30
TGTGCCTGGTCCGACAACCTTCCCGTGACTGAAGCTTTCTTT
CAWSDNLPVTEAFF
>.|.|TRBJ1-1|TRBV7-2
TGTGCCAGCAGCTCTGTAACGGGGGGCACTGAAGCTTTCTTT
CASSSVTGGTEAFF
>.|.|TRBJ1-1|TRBV7-9
TGTGCCAGCAGAATTGGACAGACTGAAGCTTTCTTT
CASRIGQTEAFF
>.|.|TRBJ2-7|TRBV30
TGTGCCCTGGGGGCAGGGTTCCGCACTTACGAGCAGTACTTC
CALGAGFRTYEQYF
>TRBD1|once|TRBJ2-3|TRBV18
TGTGCCAGCTCACCAACGATTAGGGGGCCAGATACGCAGTATTTT
CASSPTIRGPDTQYF
>.|few|TRBJ2-5|TRBV7-2
TGTGCCAGCAGCTTAGCGGGGGCCGGGGAGACCCAGTACTTC
CASSLAGAGETQYF
>.|.|TRBJ1-2|TRBV5-4
TGTGCCAGCAGGCTCGTAGGACAGTCTAACTATGGCTACACCTTC
CASRLVGQSNYGYTF
>TRBD1|.|TRBJ1-3|TRBV18
TGTGCCAGCTCACCACGGACAGGGGGAGACACCATATATTTT
CASSPRTGGDTIYF
>TRBD2|.|TRBJ2-4|TRBV24-1
TGTGCCACCAGTGACAATAGCGGGGGGGCCTACATTCAGTACTTC
CATSDNSGGAYIQYF
>.|.|TRBJ1-1|TRBV5-1
TGCGCCAGCAGCTTGGGGGCAGGGTACGGGGAAGCTTTCTTT
CASSLGAGYGEAFF
>.|.|TRBJ2-5|TRBV12-3/TRBV12-4
TGTGCCAGCAGGAGGAACGATGAGGAGACCCAGTACTTC
CASRRNDEETQYF
>.|.|TRBJ1-6|TRBV27
TGTGCCAGCTGCCAAATACCGGGGAGGCGAGGTTCACCCCTCCACTTT
CASCQIPGRRGSPLHF
>TRBD1|.|TRBJ1-5|TRBV2
TGTGCCAGCAGTGTTAAAGGGGGCGCAAGCAATCAGCCCCAGCATTTT
CASSVKGGASNQPQHF
>.|few|TRBJ1-5|TRBV30
TGTGCCTGGAGTGTACAGAGTAGCAATCAGCCCCAGCATTTT
CAWSVQSSNQPQHF
>.|.|TRBJ2-6|TRBV14
TGTGCCAGCAGCCAAGATAGAGAAGGGGTCCAAGCCTACTCTGGGGCCAACGTCCTGACTTTC
CASSQDREGVQAYSGANVLTF
>.|.|TRBJ1-1|TRBV7-2
TGTGCCAGCAGCGCCAGACAGGTCTTGAACACTGAAGCTTTCTTT
CASSARQVLNTEAFF
>.|.|TRBJ2-7|TRBV7-9
TGTGCCAGCGCAGTGAGGGCGGGGGAGCAGTACTTC
CASAVRAGEQYF
>.|.|TRBJ1-6|TRBV5-1
TGCGCCAGCAGCTTGGGGGGGCGCCGCTATAATTCACCCCTCCACTTT
CASSLGGRRYNSPLHF
>.|.|TRBJ2-1|TRBV7-2
TGTGCCAGCACCCCCGACAGGAGCTCCTACAATGAGCAGTTCTTC
CASTPDRSSYNEQFF
>.|.|TRBJ1-2|TRBV5-6
TGTGCCAGCAGCAATCTTGGGACGGGGAGGTACTATGGCTACACCTTC
CASSNLGTGRYYGYTF
>.|.|TRBJ2-7|TRBV7-8
TGTGCCAGCACCCCAGGCGGGGATTACTACGAGCAGTACTTC
CASTPGGDYYEQYF
>.|.|TRBJ1-1|TRBV19
TGTGCCAGTAGAGGGGTCAGAATACCTGAAGCTTTCTTT
CASRGVRIPEAFF
>.|.|TRBJ2-1|TRBV20-1
TGCAGTGCAGAGAGGTACAATGAGCAGTTCTTC
CSAERYNEQFF
>.|.|TRBJ1-4|TRBV19
TGTGCCAGTAGTATCATCGGGATATGGGCAACTAATGAAAAACTGTTTTTT
CASSIIGIWATNEKLFF
>.|.|TRBJ1-1|TRBV24-1
TGTGCCACCACCGGGACTAGATTGGTCACTGAAGCTTTCTTT
CATTGTRLVTEAFF
>.|.|TRBJ1-5|TRBV5-1
TGCGCCAGCAGCTTTGCGGGCAATCAGCCCCAGCATTTT
CASSFAGNQPQHF
>TRBD1|once|TRBJ2-1|TRBV5-5
TGTGCCAGCAAACAGGGGGCCTTCATGAATGAGCAGTTCTTC
CASKQGAFMNEQFF
>TRBD1|few|TRBJ2-3|TRBV10-3
TGTGCCATCAGTGGTACTAGTTCGGACAGGGGAACAGATACGCAGTATTTT
CAISGTSSDRGTDTQYF